The next 8 T cell receptor beta chains were all read from a single sample in a study of blood T cell repertoires in COVID-19. TCRdb keeps only in-frame clones here, not all; method: immunoSEQ multiplex PCR. The table has around 200,000 clones, more than 75% seen once; the top ten hold roughly 0.85%. The sequenced material came from peripheral blood. The receptors shown here come from a woman aged 18-29 years who had recovered from COVID-19.

The rearrangement joins TRBV2 to TRBJ2-7, with unresolved D. V was pared by 4 bases and J by 0 bases, with 7 bases between. Germline CDR1 and CDR2: SNHLY and FYNNEI. The CDR3 extends over 13 amino acids. CDR3 region: CASSVLNSYEQYV. The CDR3 DNA is TGTGCCAGCAGTGTACTAAACTCCTACGAGCAGTACGTC.

For the CDR3, the DNA is TGCGCCAGCAGTGAGTCGTCCAGGACAGAAGAATCTAACTATGGCTACACCTTC. It translates to CASSESSRTEESNYGYTF. V and J are TRBV10-1 and TRBJ1-2, with a possible D match to TRBD1 (6 bases). With 0 bases removed from V and 0 bases from J, the gap between germline ends came to 17 bases. Germline assignment: CDR1 WNHNN and CDR2 SYGVQD (reference sequence). The CDR3 is made up of 18 amino acids.

The chain is built from TRBV5-4 and TRBJ2-5; tentatively, D is TRBD1 (6 bases). The V end lost 0 bases, the J end lost 4 bases, and 13 bases lay between the germline ends. The germline V gene has CDR1 SGHNT and CDR2 YYREEE (reference sequence). There are 15 residues in the CDR3. For the CDR3, the DNA is TGTGCCAGCAGCTTGGGTGGGGTGGGGGCAGAGACCCAGTACTTC. Translation gives CASSLGGVGAETQYF.

The rearrangement joins TRBV5-4 to TRBJ2-3; 8 nucleotides align to TRBD2. Germline values: CDR1 SGHNT, CDR2 YYREEE (reference sequence). The CDR3 runs 13 residues. Trimming removed 4 bases from V and 7 bases from J; junction bases left unmatched: 5. In DNA form, the CDR3 reads TGTGCCAGCAGCCCCGGACTAGCAAATACGCAGTATTTT. It specifies CASSPGLANTQYF.

V gene TRBV6-5 combines with J gene TRBJ1-2; 7 bases match TRBD1. The CDR3 is 13 residues long. V shed 7 bases and J 4 bases; nucleotides not matched to a gene: 6. The V gene's germline CDR1 is MNHEY and CDR2 SVGAGI. The CDR3: CASTFGTVYGYTF. The CDR3 bases are TGTGCCAGCACCTTCGGGACAGTCTATGGCTACACCTTC.

This clone was detected once. As DNA, the CDR3 is TGCGCCAGCAGCCAAGATGGGCTCGCGAACACCGGGGAGCTGTTTTTT. Its translation is CASSQDGLANTGELFF. V and J are TRBV4-1 and TRBJ2-2; D not certain. Germline CDR1 is MGHRA and CDR2 is YSYEKL. Trimming took 0 bases from V and 0 from J, leaving 8 bases between them. The length of the CDR3 is 16 residues.

V gene TRBV5-1 combines with J gene TRBJ2-2, with TRBD2 as a possible D gene (5 bases). Germline V gene lookup returns CDR1 SGHRS and CDR2 YFSETQ. Trimming took off 2 bases at V and 4 bases at J, with 6 bases between the two ends. The CDR3 contains 13 residues. For the CDR3, the DNA is TGCGCCAGCAGCTTTGCGGGCACCGGGGAGCTGTTTTTT. Amino acid sequence: CASSFAGTGELFF.

V is TRBV19 and J is TRBJ2-1; 7 nucleotides match TRBD2. Germline V gives CDR1 LNHDA, CDR2 SQIVND (reference sequence). CDR3 length: 15 amino acids. V shed 0 bases, J shed 10 bases, and the junction held 9 bases outside the gene matches. CDR3 region: CASSIDGGSRSEQFF. The CDR3 coding sequence is TGTGCCAGTAGTATAGATGGCGGGAGTCGGAGCGAGCAGTTCTTC.